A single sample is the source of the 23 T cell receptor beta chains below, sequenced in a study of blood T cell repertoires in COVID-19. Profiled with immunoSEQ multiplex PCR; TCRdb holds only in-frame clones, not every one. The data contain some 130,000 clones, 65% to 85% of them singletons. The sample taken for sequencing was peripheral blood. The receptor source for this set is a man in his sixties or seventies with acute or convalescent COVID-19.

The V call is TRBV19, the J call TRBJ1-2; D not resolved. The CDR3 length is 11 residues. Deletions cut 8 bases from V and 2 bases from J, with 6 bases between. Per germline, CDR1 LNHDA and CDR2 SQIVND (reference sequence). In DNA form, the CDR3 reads TGTGCCAGTGGGCAGAACTATGGCTACACCTTC. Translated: CASGQNYGYTF.

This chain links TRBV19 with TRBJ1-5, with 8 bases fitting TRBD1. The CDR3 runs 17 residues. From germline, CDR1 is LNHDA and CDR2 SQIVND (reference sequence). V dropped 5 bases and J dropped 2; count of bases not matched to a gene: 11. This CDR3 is CASSGGTGVSGNQPQHF. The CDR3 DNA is TGTGCCAGTAGTGGCGGGACAGGAGTCTCGGGCAATCAGCCCCAGCATTTT.

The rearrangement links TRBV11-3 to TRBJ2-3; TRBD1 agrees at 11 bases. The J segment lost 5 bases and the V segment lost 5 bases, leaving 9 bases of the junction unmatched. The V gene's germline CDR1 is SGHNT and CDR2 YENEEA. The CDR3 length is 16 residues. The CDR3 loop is CASSPGQGALIDTQYF. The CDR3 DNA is TGTGCCAGCAGCCCCGGACAGGGGGCTTTAATAGATACGCAGTATTTT.

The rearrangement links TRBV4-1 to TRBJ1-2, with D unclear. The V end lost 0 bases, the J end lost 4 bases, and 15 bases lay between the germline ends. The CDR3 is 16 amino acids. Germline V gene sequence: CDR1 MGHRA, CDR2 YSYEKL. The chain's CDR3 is CASSQEAGVGIYGYTF. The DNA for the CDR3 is TGCGCCAGCAGCCAAGAAGCCGGGGTCGGAATCTATGGCTACACCTTC.

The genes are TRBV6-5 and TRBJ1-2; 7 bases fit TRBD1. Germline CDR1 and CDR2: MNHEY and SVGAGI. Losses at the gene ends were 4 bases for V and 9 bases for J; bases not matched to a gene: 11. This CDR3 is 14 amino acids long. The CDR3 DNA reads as TGTGCCAGCAGTTTTCTAGCGGGACAGAAGCGCTACACCTTC. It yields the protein CASSFLAGQKRYTF.

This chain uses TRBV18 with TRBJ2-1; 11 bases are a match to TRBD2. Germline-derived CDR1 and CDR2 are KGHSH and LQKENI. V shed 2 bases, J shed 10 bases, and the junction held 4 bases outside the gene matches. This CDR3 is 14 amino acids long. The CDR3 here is CASSPGSGGDEQFF. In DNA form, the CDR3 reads TGTGCCAGCTCACCAGGTAGCGGGGGGGACGAGCAGTTCTTC.

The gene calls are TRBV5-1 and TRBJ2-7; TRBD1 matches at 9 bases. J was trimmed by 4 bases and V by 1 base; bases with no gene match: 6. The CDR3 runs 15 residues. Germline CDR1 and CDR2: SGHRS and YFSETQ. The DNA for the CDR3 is TGCGCCAGCAGCTTGCCAACAGGGGGCCAATACGAGCAGTACTTC. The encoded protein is CASSLPTGGQYEQYF. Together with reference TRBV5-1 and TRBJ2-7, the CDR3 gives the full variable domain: KAGVTQTPRYLIKTRGQQVTLSCSPISGHRSVSWYQQTPGQGLQFLFEYFSETQRNKGNFPGRFSGRQFSNSRSEMNVSTLELGDSALYLCASSLPTGGQYEQYFGPGTRLTVT.

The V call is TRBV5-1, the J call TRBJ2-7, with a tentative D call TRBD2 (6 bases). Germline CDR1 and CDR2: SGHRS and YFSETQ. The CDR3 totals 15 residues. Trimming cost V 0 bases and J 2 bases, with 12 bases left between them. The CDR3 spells CASSLVADRAYEQYF. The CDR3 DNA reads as TGCGCCAGCAGCTTGGTAGCGGACCGAGCCTACGAGCAGTACTTC.

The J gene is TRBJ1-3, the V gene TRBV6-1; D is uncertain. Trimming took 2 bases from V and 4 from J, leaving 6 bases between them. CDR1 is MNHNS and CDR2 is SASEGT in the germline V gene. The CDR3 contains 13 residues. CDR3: CASSENAGNTIYF. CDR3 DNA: TGTGCCAGCAGTGAAAACGCGGGAAACACCATATATTTT.

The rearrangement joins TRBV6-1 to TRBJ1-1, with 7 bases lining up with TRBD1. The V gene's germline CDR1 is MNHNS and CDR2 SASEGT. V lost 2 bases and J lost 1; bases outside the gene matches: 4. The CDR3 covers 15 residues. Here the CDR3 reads CASSERDRGNTEAFF. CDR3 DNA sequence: TGTGCCAGCAGTGAAAGGGACAGAGGGAACACTGAAGCTTTCTTT.

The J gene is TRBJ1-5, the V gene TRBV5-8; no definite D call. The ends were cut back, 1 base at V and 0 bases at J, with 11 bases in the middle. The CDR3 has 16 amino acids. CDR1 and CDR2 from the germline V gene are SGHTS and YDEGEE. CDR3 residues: CASSLFSGFSNQPQHF. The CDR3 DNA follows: TGTGCCAGCAGCTTGTTCTCGGGGTTTAGCAATCAGCCCCAGCATTTT.

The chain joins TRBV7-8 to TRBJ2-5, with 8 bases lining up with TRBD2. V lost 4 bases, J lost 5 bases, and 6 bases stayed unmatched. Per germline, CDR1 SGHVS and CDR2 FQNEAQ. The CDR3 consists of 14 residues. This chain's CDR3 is CASSSAGGRETQYF. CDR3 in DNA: TGTGCCAGCAGCTCCGCGGGGGGTCGCGAGACCCAGTACTTC.

The CDR3 loop reads CSGLARGLAGGGQYF. DNA for the CDR3: TGCAGCGGCCTCGCCCGGGGACTCGCGGGGGGGGGCCAGTACTTC. The chain recombines TRBV29-1 with TRBJ2-5; 9 nucleotides align to TRBD2. The CDR3 covers 15 residues. From germline, CDR1 is SQVTM and CDR2 ANQGSEA. V shed 7 bases and J 10 bases; nucleotides not matched to a gene: 19.

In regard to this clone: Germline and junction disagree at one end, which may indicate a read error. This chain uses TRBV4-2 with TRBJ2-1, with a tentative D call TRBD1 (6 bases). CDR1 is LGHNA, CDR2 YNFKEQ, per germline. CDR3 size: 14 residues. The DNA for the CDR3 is TGTGCCAGCAGCCAAGACATAAACAGGGTGGCAGTGGTCTTC. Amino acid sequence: CASSQDINRVAVVF.

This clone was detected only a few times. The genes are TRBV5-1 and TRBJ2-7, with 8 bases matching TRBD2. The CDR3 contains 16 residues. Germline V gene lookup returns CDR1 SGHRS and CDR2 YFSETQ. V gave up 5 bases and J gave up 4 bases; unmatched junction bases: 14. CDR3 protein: CASRFTSLAESYEQYF. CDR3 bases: TGCGCCAGCAGATTTACTTCACTAGCGGAGTCATACGAGCAGTACTTC.

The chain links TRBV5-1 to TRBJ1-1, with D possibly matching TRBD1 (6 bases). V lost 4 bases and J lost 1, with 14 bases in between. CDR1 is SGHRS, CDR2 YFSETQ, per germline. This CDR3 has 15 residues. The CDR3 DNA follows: TGCGCCAGCAGCCCACTTACAGGGACGAACACTGAAGCTTTCTTT. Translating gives CASSPLTGTNTEAFF.

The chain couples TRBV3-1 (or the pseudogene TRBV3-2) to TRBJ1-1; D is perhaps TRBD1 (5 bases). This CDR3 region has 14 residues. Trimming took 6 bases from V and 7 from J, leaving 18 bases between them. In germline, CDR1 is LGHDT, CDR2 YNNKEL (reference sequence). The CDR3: CASSLKGSGGEAFF. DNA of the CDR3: TGTGCCAGCAGTTTGAAGGGGTCGGGTGGTGAAGCTTTCTTT.

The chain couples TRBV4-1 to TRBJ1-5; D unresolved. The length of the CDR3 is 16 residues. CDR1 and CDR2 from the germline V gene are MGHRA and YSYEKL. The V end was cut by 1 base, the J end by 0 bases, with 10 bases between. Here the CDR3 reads CASSQGGYHSNQPQHF. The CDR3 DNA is TGCGCCAGCAGCCAAGGAGGGTACCATAGCAATCAGCCCCAGCATTTT.

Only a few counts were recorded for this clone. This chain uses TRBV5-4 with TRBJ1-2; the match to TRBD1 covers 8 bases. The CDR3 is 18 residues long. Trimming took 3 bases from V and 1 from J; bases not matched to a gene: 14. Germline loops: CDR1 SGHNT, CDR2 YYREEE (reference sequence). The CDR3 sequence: CASSSPGQGQIINYGYTF. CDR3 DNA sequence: TGTGCCAGCAGCTCTCCAGGACAGGGTCAGATAATTAACTATGGCTACACCTTC.

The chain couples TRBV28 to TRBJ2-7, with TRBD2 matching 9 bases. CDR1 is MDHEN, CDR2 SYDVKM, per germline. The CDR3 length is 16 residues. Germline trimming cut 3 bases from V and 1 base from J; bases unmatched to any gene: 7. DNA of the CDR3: TGTGCCAGCAGTTTCTCACTAGCGGGTCTTTCCTACGAGCAGTACTTC. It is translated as CASSFSLAGLSYEQYF. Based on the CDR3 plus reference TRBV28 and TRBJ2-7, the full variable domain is DVKVTQSSRYLVKRTGEKVFLECVQDMDHENMFWYRQDPGLGLRLIYFSYDVKMKEKGDIPEGYSVSREKKERFSLILESASTNQTSMYLCASSFSLAGLSYEQYFGPGTRLTVT.

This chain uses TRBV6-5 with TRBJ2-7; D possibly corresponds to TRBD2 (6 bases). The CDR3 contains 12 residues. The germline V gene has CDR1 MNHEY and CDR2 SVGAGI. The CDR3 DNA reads TGTGCGGTCGGGGGAGCCACCTACGAGCAGTACTTC. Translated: CAVGGATYEQYF.

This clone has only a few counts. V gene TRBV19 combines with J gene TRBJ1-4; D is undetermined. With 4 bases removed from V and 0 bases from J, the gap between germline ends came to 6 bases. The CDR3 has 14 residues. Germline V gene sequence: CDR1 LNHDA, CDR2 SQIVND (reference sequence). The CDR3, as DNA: TGTGCCAGTAGTAAACAGTCAACTAATGAAAAACTGTTTTTT. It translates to CASSKQSTNEKLFF.

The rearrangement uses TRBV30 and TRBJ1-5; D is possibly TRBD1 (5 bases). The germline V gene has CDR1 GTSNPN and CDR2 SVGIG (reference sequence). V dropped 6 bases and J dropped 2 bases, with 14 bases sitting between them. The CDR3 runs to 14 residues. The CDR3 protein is CACVAGNGNQPQHF. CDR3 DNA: TGTGCCTGCGTGGCAGGGAATGGCAATCAGCCCCAGCATTTT.